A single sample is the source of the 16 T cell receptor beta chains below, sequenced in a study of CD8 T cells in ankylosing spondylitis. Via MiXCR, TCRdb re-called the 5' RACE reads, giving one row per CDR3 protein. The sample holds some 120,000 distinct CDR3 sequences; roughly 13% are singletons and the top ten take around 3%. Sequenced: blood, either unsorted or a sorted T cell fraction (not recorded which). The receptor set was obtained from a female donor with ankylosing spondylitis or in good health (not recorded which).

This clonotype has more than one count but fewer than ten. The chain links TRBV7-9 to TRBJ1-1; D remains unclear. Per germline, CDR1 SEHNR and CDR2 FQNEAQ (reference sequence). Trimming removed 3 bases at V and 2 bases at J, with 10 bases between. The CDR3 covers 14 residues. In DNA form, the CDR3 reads TGTGCCAGCAGCTTGGACGGACTCAACACTGAAGCTTTCTTT. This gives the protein CASSLDGLNTEAFF. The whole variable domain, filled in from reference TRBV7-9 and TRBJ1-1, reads DTGVSQNPRHKITKRGQNVTFRCDPISEHNRLYWYRQTLGQGPEFLTYFQNEAQLEKSRLLSDRFSAERPKGSFSTLEIQRTEQGDSAMYLCASSLDGLNTEAFFGQGTRLTVV.

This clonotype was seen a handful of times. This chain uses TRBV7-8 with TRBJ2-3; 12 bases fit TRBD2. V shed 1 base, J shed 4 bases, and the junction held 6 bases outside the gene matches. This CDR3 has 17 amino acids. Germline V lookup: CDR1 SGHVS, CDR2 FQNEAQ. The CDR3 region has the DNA TGTGCCAGCAGCTTAGGGCTAGCGGGAGGGTATTCAGATACGCAGTATTTT. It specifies CASSLGLAGGYSDTQYF.

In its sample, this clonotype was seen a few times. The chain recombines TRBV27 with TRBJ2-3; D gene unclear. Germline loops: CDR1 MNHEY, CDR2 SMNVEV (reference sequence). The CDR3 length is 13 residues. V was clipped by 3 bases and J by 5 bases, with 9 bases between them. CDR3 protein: CASSFGQLDTQYF. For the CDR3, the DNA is TGTGCCAGCAGTTTCGGGCAACTAGATACGCAGTATTTT.

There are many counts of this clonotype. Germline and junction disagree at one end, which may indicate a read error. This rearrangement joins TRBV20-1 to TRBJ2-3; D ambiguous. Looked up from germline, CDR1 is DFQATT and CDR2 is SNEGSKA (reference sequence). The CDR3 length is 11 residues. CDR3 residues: CSARTTDTQYF. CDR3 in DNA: TGCAGCGCTAGGACGACAGATACGCAGTATTTT.

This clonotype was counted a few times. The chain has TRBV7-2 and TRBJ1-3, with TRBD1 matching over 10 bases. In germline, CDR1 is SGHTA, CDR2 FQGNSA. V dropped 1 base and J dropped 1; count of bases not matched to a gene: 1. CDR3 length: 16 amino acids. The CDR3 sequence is CASSLGTGGSGNTIYF. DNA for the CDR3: TGTGCCAGCAGCTTAGGGACAGGGGGATCTGGAAACACCATATATTTT.

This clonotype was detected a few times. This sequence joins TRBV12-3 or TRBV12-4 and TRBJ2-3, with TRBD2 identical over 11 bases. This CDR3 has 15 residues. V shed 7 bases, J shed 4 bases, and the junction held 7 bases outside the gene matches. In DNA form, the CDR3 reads TGTGCCAGCAACCTTAGCGGGAGGGTTGCAGATACGCAGTATTTT. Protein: CASNLSGRVADTQYF.

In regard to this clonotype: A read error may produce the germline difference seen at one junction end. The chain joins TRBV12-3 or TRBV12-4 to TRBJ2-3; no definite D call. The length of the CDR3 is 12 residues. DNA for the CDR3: TGTGCCAGCCGTCCAAGAATAGATACGCAGTATTTC. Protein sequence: CASRPRIDTQYF.

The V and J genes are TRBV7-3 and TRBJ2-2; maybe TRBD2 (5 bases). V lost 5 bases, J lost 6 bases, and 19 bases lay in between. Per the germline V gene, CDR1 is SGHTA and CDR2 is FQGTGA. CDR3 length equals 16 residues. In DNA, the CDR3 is TGTGCCAGCAGCCCTCGAGGAGGCCTTGTAGCCGGGGAGCTGTTTTTT. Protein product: CASSPRGGLVAGELFF. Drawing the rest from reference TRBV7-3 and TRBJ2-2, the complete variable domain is GAGVSQTPSNKVTEKGKYVELRCDPISGHTALYWYRQSLGQGPEFLIYFQGTGAADDSGLPNDRFFAVRPEGSVSTLKIQRTERGDSAVYLCASSPRGGLVAGELFFGEGSRLTVL.

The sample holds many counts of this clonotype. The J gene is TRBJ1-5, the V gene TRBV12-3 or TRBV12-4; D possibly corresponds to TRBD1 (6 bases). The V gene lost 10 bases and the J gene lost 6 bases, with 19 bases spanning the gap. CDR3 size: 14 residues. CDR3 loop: CATQRGGAGQPQHF. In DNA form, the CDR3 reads TGTGCCACCCAGAGGGGGGGGGCAGGTCAGCCCCAGCATTTT.

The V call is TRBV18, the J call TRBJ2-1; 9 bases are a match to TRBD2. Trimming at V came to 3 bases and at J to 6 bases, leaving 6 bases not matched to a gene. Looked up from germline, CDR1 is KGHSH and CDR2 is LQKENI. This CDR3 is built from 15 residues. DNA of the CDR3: TGTGCCAGCTCACCGGGTAGCGGGGGCCCCAATGAGCAGTTCTTC. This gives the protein CASSPGSGGPNEQFF.

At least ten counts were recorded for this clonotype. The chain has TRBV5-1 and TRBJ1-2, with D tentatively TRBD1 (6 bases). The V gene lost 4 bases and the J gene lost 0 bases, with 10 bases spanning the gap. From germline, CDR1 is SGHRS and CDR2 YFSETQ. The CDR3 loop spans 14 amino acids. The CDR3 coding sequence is TGCGCCAGCAGCGTTGGACAGTCTAACTATGGCTACACCTTC. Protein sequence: CASSVGQSNYGYTF.

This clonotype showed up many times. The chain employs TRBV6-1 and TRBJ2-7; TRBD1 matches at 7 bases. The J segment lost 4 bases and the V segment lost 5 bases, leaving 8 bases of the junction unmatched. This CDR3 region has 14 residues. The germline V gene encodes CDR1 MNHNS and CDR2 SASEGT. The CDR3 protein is CASSPGTAWYEQYF. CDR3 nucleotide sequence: TGTGCCAGCAGTCCTGGGACAGCTTGGTACGAGCAGTACTTC.

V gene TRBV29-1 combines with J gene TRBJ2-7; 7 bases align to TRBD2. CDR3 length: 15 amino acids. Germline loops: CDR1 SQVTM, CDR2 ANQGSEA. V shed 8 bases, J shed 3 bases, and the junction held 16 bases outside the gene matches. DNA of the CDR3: TGCAGCCTGGACTACGGTGCGGGAGTCGGCTACGAGCAGTACTTC. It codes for CSLDYGAGVGYEQYF.

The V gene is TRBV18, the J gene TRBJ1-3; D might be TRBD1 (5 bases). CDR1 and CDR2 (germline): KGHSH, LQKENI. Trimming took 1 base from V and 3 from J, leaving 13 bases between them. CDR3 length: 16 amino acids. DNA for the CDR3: TGTGCCAGCTCACCACTCGAGGGGAATGATGGAAACACCATATATTTT. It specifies CASSPLEGNDGNTIYF.

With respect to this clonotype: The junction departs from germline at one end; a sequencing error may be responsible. The chain's CDR3 is CSTRDHPVADTQYF. In nucleotides, the CDR3 is TGCAGTACTAGAGATCACCCAGTTGCGGATACGCAGTATTTT. This sequence joins TRBV20-1 and TRBJ2-3; possible D gene TRBD2, 5 bases. Germline V gene sequence: CDR1 DFQATT, CDR2 SNEGSKA (reference sequence). The CDR3 sequence is 14 residues long.

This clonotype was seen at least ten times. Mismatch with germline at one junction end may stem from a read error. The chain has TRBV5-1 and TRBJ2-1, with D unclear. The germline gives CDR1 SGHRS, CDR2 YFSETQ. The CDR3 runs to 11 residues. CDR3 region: CASSSNNEQFF. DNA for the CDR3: TGCGCCAGCAGCTCCAACAATGAGCAGTTCTTC.